The rows below give T cell receptor beta chains drawn from one sample of a study of Graves' ophthalmopathy and Graves' hyperthyroidism. TCRdb fed the multiplex PCR reads into MiXCR, producing one record per CDR3 protein. This sample yields about 1.2 million distinct CDR3 sequences, of which about 40% are seen a single time; over 8.5% belongs to the top ten. Source material: peripheral blood or thyroid tissue (not recorded which). The source is an adult man with Graves' hyperthyroidism. CDR3s include the opening cysteine and the closing phenylalanine or tryptophan. Each record gives: J gene, D gene, V gene, clone size, CDR3 DNA, CDR3 protein. D genes are given only for firm matches. Clone sizes are given selectively: once, few, many, or a class where the clone is expanded.

j_gene: TRBJ1-5; d_gene: -; v_gene: TRBV10-3; abundance: -; CDR3nt: TGTGCCATCAGTGACAGGGTCCAGCCCCAGCATTTT; CDR3aa: CAISDRVQPQHF
j_gene: TRBJ2-5; d_gene: -; v_gene: TRBV10-3; abundance: many; CDR3nt: TGTGCCATCAGTGCGACGGGTCAGGGGGAGACCCAGTACTTC; CDR3aa: CAISATGQGETQYF
j_gene: TRBJ1-2; d_gene: -; v_gene: TRBV19; abundance: many; CDR3nt: TGTGCCAGTAGTCCGCTTATGGACAGCAGTTTTGATGGCTACACCTTC; CDR3aa: CASSPLMDSSFDGYTF
j_gene: TRBJ1-2; d_gene: -; v_gene: TRBV12-3/TRBV12-4; abundance: many; CDR3nt: TGTGCCAGCAGTGCCCCTCAAAATGGCTACACCTTC; CDR3aa: CASSAPQNGYTF
j_gene: TRBJ1-5; d_gene: -; v_gene: TRBV10-3; abundance: -; CDR3nt: TGTGCCATCAGTGGCAGCGGGAGGCAAGAGACCCAGCATTTT; CDR3aa: CAISGSGRQETQHF
j_gene: TRBJ1-2; d_gene: -; v_gene: TRBV30; abundance: few; CDR3nt: TGTGCCTGGGATGGAGAGCCGGCAAACTATGGCTACACCTTC; CDR3aa: CAWDGEPANYGYTF
j_gene: TRBJ2-5; d_gene: TRBD2; v_gene: TRBV29-1; abundance: many; CDR3nt: TGCAGCGTTGTCTCTGGGGCTAGCGGGGGGCATTACCAAGAGACCCAGTACTTC; CDR3aa: CSVVSGASGGHYQETQYF
j_gene: TRBJ2-5; d_gene: TRBD2; v_gene: TRBV7-7; abundance: many; CDR3nt: TGTGCCAGCAGCTTATCGGGCGGGGGACTGCGGGGTGAGACCCAGTACTTC; CDR3aa: CASSLSGGGLRGETQYF
j_gene: TRBJ1-5; d_gene: -; v_gene: TRBV10-3; abundance: many; CDR3nt: TGTGCCATCAGTGCAGGGTCGCCGGGGGATGATCAGCCCCAGCATTTT; CDR3aa: CAISAGSPGDDQPQHF
j_gene: TRBJ1-4; d_gene: -; v_gene: TRBV12-3/TRBV12-4; abundance: -; CDR3nt: TGTGCCGGCAGTTTACCTTTCAGCGGAAAACTGTTTTTT; CDR3aa: CAGSLPFSGKLFF
j_gene: TRBJ2-7; d_gene: -; v_gene: TRBV29-1; abundance: -; CDR3nt: TGCAGCGTTGAAGATCCGACCGGCGAGCAGTACTTC; CDR3aa: CSVEDPTGEQYF
j_gene: TRBJ2-7; d_gene: -; v_gene: TRBV19; abundance: many; CDR3nt: TGTGCCAGTAGTAATGGGCGGGGCTACGAGCAGTACTTC; CDR3aa: CASSNGRGYEQYF
j_gene: TRBJ1-5; d_gene: TRBD1; v_gene: TRBV7-2; abundance: -; CDR3nt: TGTGCCAGCAGCGACTGGACAGGGCATCAGCCCCAGCATTTT; CDR3aa: CASSDWTGHQPQHF
j_gene: TRBJ2-7; d_gene: -; v_gene: TRBV27; abundance: -; CDR3nt: TGTGCCAGCAGCCCCCCAACCGGCGAGCAGTACTTC; CDR3aa: CASSPPTGEQYF
j_gene: TRBJ2-2; d_gene: -; v_gene: TRBV12-3/TRBV12-4; abundance: -; CDR3nt: TGTGCCAGCATCGAGGCAGGGCGGAACACCGGGGAGCTGTTTTTT; CDR3aa: CASIEAGRNTGELFF
j_gene: TRBJ1-2; d_gene: -; v_gene: TRBV14; abundance: few; CDR3nt: TGTGTCAGCAGCCAAGCCGGAGGGAGCTATGGCTACACCTTC; CDR3aa: CVSSQAGGSYGYTF
j_gene: TRBJ1-6; d_gene: TRBD1; v_gene: TRBV10-3; abundance: many; CDR3nt: TGTGCCATCAGACCGGGACAGTCTCTTTCACCCCTCCACTTT; CDR3aa: CAIRPGQSLSPLHF
j_gene: TRBJ2-7; d_gene: TRBD1; v_gene: TRBV15; abundance: -; CDR3nt: TGTGCCACCAGCCCAGGACAGGGTGATTACGAGCAGTACTTC; CDR3aa: CATSPGQGDYEQYF
j_gene: TRBJ2-7; d_gene: -; v_gene: TRBV24-1; abundance: -; CDR3nt: TGTGCCACCAGTGACCTGACAGACCAAGAGCAGTACTTC; CDR3aa: CATSDLTDQEQYF
j_gene: TRBJ2-7; d_gene: -; v_gene: TRBV5-1; abundance: -; CDR3nt: TGCGCCAGCAGCTTGGACCGGGACACCCCGACCTACGAGCAGTACTTC; CDR3aa: CASSLDRDTPTYEQYF
j_gene: TRBJ1-2; d_gene: TRBD1; v_gene: TRBV5-1; abundance: -; CDR3nt: TGCGCCAGCAGCTCGGACAGGACCCTTAACTATGGCTACACCTTC; CDR3aa: CASSSDRTLNYGYTF
j_gene: TRBJ2-2; d_gene: -; v_gene: TRBV7-7; abundance: few; CDR3nt: TGTGCTAGTGGGACAACGAACACCGGGGAGCTGTTTTTT; CDR3aa: CASGTTNTGELFF
j_gene: TRBJ2-7; d_gene: -; v_gene: TRBV29-1; abundance: many; CDR3nt: TGCAGCGCCCAGTTATCAACCTACGAGCAGTACTTC; CDR3aa: CSAQLSTYEQYF
j_gene: TRBJ2-7; d_gene: -; v_gene: TRBV9; abundance: few; CDR3nt: TGTGCCAGCAGCGTAGACGGTAACTACGAGCAGTACTTC; CDR3aa: CASSVDGNYEQYF
j_gene: TRBJ1-5; d_gene: -; v_gene: TRBV2; abundance: few; CDR3nt: TGTGCCAGCAATACCTTCACAGGACCCTCAGGTCAGCCCCAGCATTTT; CDR3aa: CASNTFTGPSGQPQHF
j_gene: TRBJ1-1; d_gene: -; v_gene: TRBV5-8; abundance: many; CDR3nt: TGTGCCAGCAGCTACCCCGGACAGTCTGAAGCTTTCTTT; CDR3aa: CASSYPGQSEAFF
j_gene: TRBJ2-6; d_gene: TRBD1; v_gene: TRBV10-3; abundance: -; CDR3nt: TGTGCCATCACCCGGGGGACAGGTCGCCTCTCTGGGGCCAACGTCCTGACTTTC; CDR3aa: CAITRGTGRLSGANVLTF
j_gene: TRBJ1-1; d_gene: -; v_gene: TRBV29-1; abundance: many; CDR3nt: TGCAGCGTTGATAGAGGAGGGCTCGGGGAAGCTTTCTTT; CDR3aa: CSVDRGGLGEAFF
j_gene: TRBJ2-5; d_gene: -; v_gene: TRBV9; abundance: many; CDR3nt: TGTGCCAGCAGCGTTCTAGGACGTTCGCAAGAGACCCAGTACTTC; CDR3aa: CASSVLGRSQETQYF
j_gene: TRBJ2-2; d_gene: TRBD2; v_gene: TRBV7-9; abundance: many; CDR3nt: TGTGCCAGCAGCCGCACGACTAGCGGGAATACCGGGGAGCTGTTTTTT; CDR3aa: CASSRTTSGNTGELFF
j_gene: TRBJ1-4; d_gene: TRBD1; v_gene: TRBV12-3/TRBV12-4; abundance: -; CDR3nt: TGTGCCAGCAGCAACTTCCTTGGAGGGGGCGCGGAAAAACTGTTTTTT; CDR3aa: CASSNFLGGGAEKLFF
j_gene: TRBJ1-2; d_gene: -; v_gene: TRBV2; abundance: many; CDR3nt: TGTGCCAGCAGTGAAGCGGGGAGAAGGGGTGACTATGGCTACACCTTC; CDR3aa: CASSEAGRRGDYGYTF
j_gene: TRBJ1-5; d_gene: TRBD1; v_gene: TRBV11-2; abundance: many; CDR3nt: TGTGCCAGCAGCTTGGGGACAGGGGGCATCCAGCCCCAGCATTTT; CDR3aa: CASSLGTGGIQPQHF
j_gene: TRBJ1-1; d_gene: -; v_gene: TRBV20-1; abundance: -; CDR3nt: TGCAGTGCTAGATCGCCAGGGAGGAACACTGAAGCTTTCTTT; CDR3aa: CSARSPGRNTEAFF
j_gene: TRBJ1-2; d_gene: TRBD1; v_gene: TRBV5-1; abundance: many; CDR3nt: TGCGCCAGCAGCCTAGAACGACAGGGGAGAGGGGGCTACACCTTC; CDR3aa: CASSLERQGRGGYTF
j_gene: TRBJ1-2; d_gene: -; v_gene: TRBV7-6; abundance: -; CDR3nt: TGTGCCAGCAGCCCGGGGGGGGACGGACAGCCTCCCCTAGCTAACTATGGCTACACCTTC; CDR3aa: CASSPGGDGQPPLANYGYTF
j_gene: TRBJ2-2; d_gene: -; v_gene: TRBV20-1; abundance: few; CDR3nt: TGCAGTGCTAGAGATCTGGCAGGGGAGAACACCGGGGAGCTGTTTTTT; CDR3aa: CSARDLAGENTGELFF
j_gene: TRBJ1-5; d_gene: -; v_gene: TRBV9; abundance: many; CDR3nt: TGTGCCAGCAGCGTGAGTCCAGGAATCAATCAGCCCCAGCATTTT; CDR3aa: CASSVSPGINQPQHF
j_gene: TRBJ1-2; d_gene: -; v_gene: TRBV10-1; abundance: many; CDR3nt: TGCGCCAGCAGTGAGTCACGGACAGACTCCTATGGCTACACCTTC; CDR3aa: CASSESRTDSYGYTF
j_gene: TRBJ1-5; d_gene: -; v_gene: TRBV2; abundance: many; CDR3nt: TGTGCCAGCAACAGGGAGGTCAGACAGCCCCAGCATTTT; CDR3aa: CASNREVRQPQHF
j_gene: TRBJ1-5; d_gene: -; v_gene: TRBV29-1; abundance: few; CDR3nt: TGCAGCGTTTGTTCGGGGGGCGGTCAGCCCCAGCATTTT; CDR3aa: CSVCSGGGQPQHF
j_gene: TRBJ1-5; d_gene: -; v_gene: TRBV6-5; abundance: few; CDR3nt: TGTGCCAGCAGTGACATAGTGGGGCAGCCCCAGCATTTT; CDR3aa: CASSDIVGQPQHF
j_gene: TRBJ2-7; d_gene: -; v_gene: TRBV20-1; abundance: many; CDR3nt: TGCAGTGCCCCTCCATCCCCAAATGGGGAGCAGTACTTC; CDR3aa: CSAPPSPNGEQYF
j_gene: TRBJ1-2; d_gene: TRBD1; v_gene: TRBV24-1; abundance: once; CDR3nt: TGTGCCACCAGTGACAGTCGACAGGGCTACTATGGCTACACCTTC; CDR3aa: CATSDSRQGYYGYTF
j_gene: TRBJ1-6; d_gene: -; v_gene: TRBV11-2; abundance: many; CDR3nt: TGTGCCAGCAGCTTAAACAGCTATAATTCACCCCTCCACTTT; CDR3aa: CASSLNSYNSPLHF
j_gene: TRBJ2-5; d_gene: -; v_gene: TRBV20-1; abundance: many; CDR3nt: TGCAGTGCCATCGATGACAAGGGGTACGAAGAGACCCAGTACTTC; CDR3aa: CSAIDDKGYEETQYF
j_gene: TRBJ2-7; d_gene: -; v_gene: TRBV15; abundance: many; CDR3nt: TGTGCCACCAGCAGAGATTTCCCCCCGCTATGGCAGTACTTC; CDR3aa: CATSRDFPPLWQYF
j_gene: TRBJ1-5; d_gene: -; v_gene: TRBV7-9; abundance: many; CDR3nt: TGTGCCAGCAGCTTCGGGGCGGGCATCCAGCAGCCCCAGCATTTT; CDR3aa: CASSFGAGIQQPQHF
j_gene: TRBJ2-7; d_gene: -; v_gene: TRBV10-3; abundance: few; CDR3nt: TGTGCCATCAGTGGAACTAGTTATGTAGAGCAGTACTTC; CDR3aa: CAISGTSYVEQYF
j_gene: TRBJ2-5; d_gene: -; v_gene: TRBV10-3; abundance: -; CDR3nt: TGTGCCATCAACGCGGGACAAATGGAGACCCAGTACTTC; CDR3aa: CAINAGQMETQYF
j_gene: TRBJ2-7; d_gene: TRBD1; v_gene: TRBV2; abundance: many; CDR3nt: TGTGCCATCACGGGACAGGGCTCCTACGAGCAGTACTTC; CDR3aa: CAITGQGSYEQYF
j_gene: TRBJ2-7; d_gene: -; v_gene: TRBV20-1; abundance: few; CDR3nt: TGCAGTGCTAGAGCCCCTTTACAGGGTGGATACGAGCAGTACTTC; CDR3aa: CSARAPLQGGYEQYF